Listed below are T cell receptor beta chains from one sample, sequenced in a study of vaccination effects on CD4 cells after COVID-19. TCRdb keeps only in-frame clones here, not all; method: immunoSEQ multiplex PCR. The sample contains around 30,000 clones, around 79% of which appear only once. Their recognized antigens are unknown. The sequencing used CD4+ T cells from PBMCs cultured with HCoV-NL63 spike peptides, collected after COVID-19 vaccination. These receptor sequences come from a human donor who received a COVID-19 vaccine. CDR3s include the opening cysteine and the closing phenylalanine or tryptophan. The D gene is left open where the match is weak. Clone size is given for some rows only: seen once, a few or many times, or a class if the clone is expanded.

d_call	v_call	clone_size	j_call	cdr3_nt	cdr3_aa
-	TRBV5-1	-	TRBJ1-1	TGCGCCAGCAGCTTGGGTCAGGGCGGGGGGGCTTTCTTT	CASSLGQGGGAFF
-	TRBV30	few	TRBJ1-3	TGTGCCTGGAGTGGCGGGACATCCTCTGGAAACACCATATATTTT	CAWSGGTSSGNTIYF
-	TRBV11-2	-	TRBJ1-2	TGTGCCAGCAGCTTAGATCGGGAGCGCTATGGCTACACCTTC	CASSLDRERYGYTF
-	TRBV3-1/TRBV3-2	-	TRBJ1-5	TGTGCCAGCAGCCAAGGGATTCAGCCCCAGCATTTT	CASSQGIQPQHF
-	TRBV7-8	-	TRBJ1-1	TGTGCCAGCAGCTTAGGATCAGACGGAAGGGACACTGAAGCTTTCTTT	CASSLGSDGRDTEAFF
-	TRBV2	large	TRBJ1-4	TGTGCCAGCAGTGAAGGCCGTAATTGGGAAAAACTGTTTTTT	CASSEGRNWEKLFF
-	TRBV7-2	once	TRBJ1-1	TGTGCCAGCAGCTTAGTGGTGGGCTTGAACACTGAAGCTTTCTTT	CASSLVVGLNTEAFF
TRBD2	TRBV6-2/TRBV6-3	-	TRBJ2-3	TGTGCCAGCAGTTGGACTAGCGGCACAGATACGCAGTATTTT	CASSWTSGTDTQYF
TRBD2	TRBV11-2	few	TRBJ2-1	TGTGCCAGCGGACCTAGCGGGGACTCCTACAATGAGCAGTTCTTC	CASGPSGDSYNEQFF
-	TRBV27	-	TRBJ2-7	TGTGCCAGCAGTTTACAAGCTGGGGGCATATACGAGCAGTACTTC	CASSLQAGGIYEQYF
-	TRBV11-2	once	TRBJ1-2	TGTGCCAGCAGACGTCCAGCAGGGGCAAACTATGGCTACACCTTC	CASRRPAGANYGYTF
-	TRBV24-1	-	TRBJ1-4	TGTGCCACCAGTGATTCCAGACCGACTGGGGAACTGTTTTTT	CATSDSRPTGELFF
TRBD2	TRBV5-1	-	TRBJ2-1	TGCGCCAGCAGCCCAGGACTAGCGGGGGGACACAATGAGCAGTTCTTC	CASSPGLAGGHNEQFF
TRBD2	TRBV15	few	TRBJ2-1	TGTGCCACCATCTCGTTCGGCGGGGGTGGTGGTGAGCAGTTCTTC	CATISFGGGGGEQFF
-	TRBV4-1	-	TRBJ1-2	TGCGCCAGCAGCCAAGTACCTGGGTCGAATTATGGCTACACCTTC	CASSQVPGSNYGYTF
TRBD2	TRBV5-4	-	TRBJ2-7	TGTGCCAGCAGCAGAGGGACTAGCGGGACTTTGGAGCAGTACTTC	CASSRGTSGTLEQYF
-	TRBV20-1	-	TRBJ1-1	TGCAGTGCTAGGGGGTCTTTAGAAGCTTTCTTT	CSARGSLEAFF
-	TRBV5-4	-	TRBJ2-3	TGTGCCAGCAGCTTACAGGGACGTCCTATGGATACGCAGTATTTT	CASSLQGRPMDTQYF
-	TRBV13	-	TRBJ2-7	TGTGCCAGCACTCAGGCAGCTCCCTACGAGCAGTACTTC	CASTQAAPYEQYF
TRBD1	TRBV7-2	-	TRBJ1-2	TGTGCCAGCAGCCTCCAGGGGGGAGATGGCTATGGCTACACCTTC	CASSLQGGDGYGYTF
TRBD2	TRBV3-1/TRBV3-2	-	TRBJ2-3	TGTGCCAGCAGTCCTAGCGGGATGGGTACTAGCACAGATACGCAGTATTTT	CASSPSGMGTSTDTQYF
-	TRBV10-1	-	TRBJ1-5	TGCGCCAGCAGTGAGGACCAGGAGGTCCAGCCCCAGCATTTT	CASSEDQEVQPQHF
-	TRBV4-2	once	TRBJ2-5	TGTGCCAGCAGCCTGAGACCCTCGACAGGCTCCCAAGAGACCCAGTACTTC	CASSLRPSTGSQETQYF
-	TRBV6-4	-	TRBJ2-1	TGTGCCAGCAGTGACGAGAGGGGGGGAAATGAGCAGTTCTTC	CASSDERGGNEQFF
-	TRBV5-4	-	TRBJ2-6	TGTGCCAGCAGCCCGGTTCTCTCTGGGGCCAACGTCCTGACTTTC	CASSPVLSGANVLTF
-	TRBV19	-	TRBJ1-3	TGTGCCAGTAGTTTAACCCTAAGTGAGACCTCTGGAAACACCATATATTTT	CASSLTLSETSGNTIYF
-	TRBV11-3	-	TRBJ2-3	TGTGCCAGCAGCTTACAGGGTAATACGCAGTATTTT	CASSLQGNTQYF
-	TRBV12-3/TRBV12-4	-	TRBJ1-1	TGTGCCAGCAGACTACAAACACGGACTGAAGCTTTCTTT	CASRLQTRTEAFF
-	TRBV30	few	TRBJ1-1	TGTGCCTGGAGTGTAGGGGGGACGAGCACTGAAGCTTTCTTT	CAWSVGGTSTEAFF
-	TRBV10-3	-	TRBJ1-6	TGTGCCATCAGTGAGTCTAAAAGGGGTAATTCACCCCTCCACTTT	CAISESKRGNSPLHF
TRBD2	TRBV5-4	few	TRBJ2-3	TGTGCCAGCAGCTTTGGGACTAGAAGCACAGATACGCAGTATTTT	CASSFGTRSTDTQYF
-	TRBV2	-	TRBJ2-5	TGTGCCGGAGCCGAACAAGAGACCCAGTACTTC	CAGAEQETQYF
-	TRBV5-6	few	TRBJ1-4	TGTGCCAGCAGCCCCGGGACGGACAATGAAAAACTGTTTTTT	CASSPGTDNEKLFF
-	TRBV10-3	-	TRBJ2-2	TGTGCCATCAGTGAGTCGGCATTAGGTACCGGGGAGCTGTTTTTT	CAISESALGTGELFF
-	TRBV5-1	-	TRBJ2-7	TGCGCCAGCAGCGCAGACTACGAGCAGTACTTC	CASSADYEQYF
TRBD1	TRBV5-6	-	TRBJ2-3	TGTGCCAGCAGCCGAAGGACAGGGGCGGCAGATACGCAGTATTTT	CASSRRTGAADTQYF
-	TRBV30	-	TRBJ1-2	TGTGCCTGGAGTTCCACCGGGATCTTCTATGGCTACACCTTC	CAWSSTGIFYGYTF
TRBD2	TRBV24-1	-	TRBJ2-2	TGTGCCACCAGTGATACTAGCGGAAACACCGGGGAGCTGTTTTTT	CATSDTSGNTGELFF
-	TRBV6-5	-	TRBJ2-2	TGTGCCAGCAGGAGTCCGGGAGAGAACACCGGGGAGCTGTTTTTT	CASRSPGENTGELFF
TRBD1	TRBV5-4	-	TRBJ2-3	TGTGCCAGCAGCTCAACCGGGACAGACATCACAGATACGCAGTATTTT	CASSSTGTDITDTQYF
TRBD2	TRBV4-1	-	TRBJ2-3	TGCGCCAGCAGCCAAGAGGGGACTAGCGGCAATCCAGATACGCAGTATTTT	CASSQEGTSGNPDTQYF
-	TRBV19	-	TRBJ2-3	TGTGCCAGTATGGTACAGGGGGGGGATACGCAGTATTTT	CASMVQGGDTQYF
-	TRBV5-1	once	TRBJ2-7	TGCGCCAGCAGCAGGGGGGGGATGGCCACGGCCGACTCCTACGAGCAGTACTTC	CASSRGGMATADSYEQYF
-	TRBV18	-	TRBJ2-7	TGTGCCAGCTCACCGATGGCGGGAACAGTCTCCTACGAGCAGTACTTC	CASSPMAGTVSYEQYF
TRBD1	TRBV18	-	TRBJ2-7	TGTGCCAGCTCACCTCGACAGGGCGCGTACGAGCAGTACTTC	CASSPRQGAYEQYF
-	TRBV5-1	-	TRBJ2-6	TGCGCCAGCAGCTACTCCGGGACAATAGCCTCTGGGGCCAACGTCCTGACTTTC	CASSYSGTIASGANVLTF
-	TRBV11-3	once	TRBJ2-3	TGTGCCAGCAGCTTAGACAGGTCAGATACGCAGTATTTT	CASSLDRSDTQYF